This T cell receptor (beta chain) stems from a study of CD8 T cells in ankylosing spondylitis. The germline V gene has CDR1 SGHTA and CDR2 FQGNSA. Trimming left V 0 bases short and J 7 bases short, with 16 bases between. CDR3 length: 15 residues. Note on this clonotype: Its matching antigen is unknown.

The study's findings and limits: CD8+ by phenotype, disease-linked clones were relatively rare in peripheral blood. A TCR beta motif of under 10 highly homologous variants appeared characteristic of ankylosing spondylitis blood.

Quantitative barcoded 5'-RACE was used to prepare TCR beta libraries. One entry per CDR3 protein results from TCRdb running MiXCR on the 5' RACE reads. The sample carries about 510,000 distinct CDR3 sequences, roughly 5.2% recorded once. This TCR derives from a male donor with ankylosing spondylitis. The sequencing input was blood, either unsorted or a sorted T cell fraction (not recorded which). This chain uses TRBV7-2 with TRBJ2-7; TRBD1 might be the D (5 bases). The CDR3 loop is CASSLARQPTIEQYF. DNA for the CDR3: TGTGCCAGCAGCTTAGCGCGACAGCCTACGATAGAGCAGTACTTC. The whole variable domain, remainder taken from reference TRBV7-2 and TRBJ2-7, is GAGVSQSPSNKVTEKGKDVELRCDPISGHTALYWYRQSLGQGLEFLIYFQGNSAPDKSGLPSDRFSAERTGGSVSTLTIQRTQQEDSAVYLCASSLARQPTIEQYFGPGTRLTVT.